This is a list of T cell receptor beta chains from one sample in a study of T cell responses to AZD1222 COVID-19 vaccine. Repertoires were generated with immunoSEQ multiplex PCR, while TCRdb's copy carries only in-frame clones and drops some. This sample yields approximately 150,000 clones, of which less than 90% are seen a single time; 1.5% to 2% belongs to the top ten. The starting material was peripheral blood, obtained on day 0 of AZD1222 vaccination. The receptors were sampled from an adult in good health. Each CDR3 is given with its conserved first and last residue. Fields, in order: clone size, J gene, D gene, V gene, CDR3 protein, CDR3 DNA. A D gene is named only where the DNA matches it firmly. Only part of the rows carry a size: once, few, many, or a class if the clone is expanded.

few	TRBJ1-2	-	TRBV12-3/TRBV12-4	CASSSNYGYTF	TGTGCCAGCAGTTCAAACTATGGCTACACCTTC
-	TRBJ1-4	TRBD1	TRBV6-6	CASTLTGGTNEKLFF	TGTGCCAGCACGCTCACAGGGGGGACTAATGAAAAACTGTTTTTT
-	TRBJ1-1	TRBD1	TRBV6-5	CASTSGTGRAEAFF	TGTGCCAGCACCTCCGGGACAGGGAGGGCTGAAGCTTTCTTT
few	TRBJ2-1	-	TRBV6-2/TRBV6-3	CASSYDTEGNEQFF	TGTGCCAGCAGTTACGACACCGAAGGGAATGAGCAGTTCTTC
-	TRBJ1-5	-	TRBV20-1	CSASNTDNSNQPQHF	TGCAGTGCTAGTAACACAGATAATAGCAATCAGCCCCAGCATTTT
-	TRBJ1-1	-	TRBV4-3	CASSQGRVDTEAFF	TGCGCCAGCAGCCAAGGCAGGGTTGACACTGAAGCTTTCTTT
-	TRBJ2-7	-	TRBV29-1	CSVPGPEEGYEQYF	TGCAGCGTACCGGGCCCCGAAGAGGGCTACGAGCAGTACTTC
-	TRBJ1-3	TRBD1	TRBV7-9	CASSNGLTGTDSGNTIYF	TGTGCCAGCAGCAACGGGTTGACCGGGACAGACTCTGGAAACACCATATATTTT
-	TRBJ2-1	TRBD2	TRBV5-1	CASSLGLAGEGEQFF	TGCGCCAGCAGCTTGGGACTAGCGGGAGAGGGTGAGCAGTTCTTC
-	TRBJ1-6	-	TRBV18	CASSPNHLPLHF	TGTGCCAGCTCACCAAATCACCTTCCCCTCCACTTT
-	TRBJ2-1	-	TRBV6-5	CASSYSRVGYYNEQFF	TGTGCCAGCAGTTACTCCCGGGTTGGCTACTACAATGAGCAGTTCTTC
-	TRBJ1-4	TRBD1	TRBV7-9	CASSLGLDRGNEKLFF	TGTGCCAGCAGCTTAGGTCTCGACAGGGGTAATGAAAAACTGTTTTTT
-	TRBJ1-5	-	TRBV28	CASHDQPQHF	TGTGCCAGCCACGACCAGCCCCAGCATTTT
-	TRBJ2-2	-	TRBV19	CASRDTNTGELFF	TGTGCCAGCAGGGACACTAACACCGGGGAGCTGTTTTTT
-	TRBJ2-1	TRBD2	TRBV7-2	CASSLEGTSGAYNEQFF	TGTGCCAGCAGCTTAGAAGGTACTAGCGGAGCCTACAATGAGCAGTTCTTC
once	TRBJ2-1	-	TRBV7-3	CASSPYSYNEQFF	TGTGCCAGCAGCCCCTACTCCTACAATGAGCAGTTCTTC
-	TRBJ1-4	TRBD1	TRBV19	CASSISYRGITNEKLFF	TGTGCCAGTAGTATTTCCTACAGGGGCATAACTAATGAAAAACTGTTTTTT
-	TRBJ2-5	TRBD2	TRBV28	CASSLIPSFGGRSQETQYF	TGTGCCAGCAGTTTAATCCCCAGTTTTGGCGGGAGGTCCCAAGAGACCCAGTACTTC
once	TRBJ1-2	-	TRBV6-1	CASSEVELGDYTF	TGTGCCAGCAGTGAAGTCGAACTGGGGGACTACACCTTC
-	TRBJ1-5	TRBD1	TRBV29-1	CSIGQGVNQPQHF	TGCAGCATAGGACAGGGGGTCAATCAGCCCCAGCATTTT
-	TRBJ1-3	-	TRBV2	CASRRVGSGNTIYF	TGTGCCAGCAGAAGGGTTGGCTCTGGAAACACCATATATTTT
-	TRBJ2-6	-	TRBV30	CAWNTGRHSGANVLTF	TGTGCCTGGAATACCGGACGGCACTCTGGGGCCAACGTCCTGACTTTC
-	TRBJ1-2	-	TRBV10-3	CAISEGPVDYNYGYTF	TGTGCCATCAGTGAAGGACCCGTGGATTATAACTATGGCTACACCTTC
-	TRBJ1-1	TRBD1	TRBV7-8	CASSANRGRRTEAFF	TGTGCCAGCAGCGCGAACAGGGGGCGTCGGACTGAAGCTTTCTTT
-	TRBJ2-4	-	TRBV6-5	CASSPRTVAKNIQYF	TGTGCCAGCAGTCCCAGGACGGTAGCCAAAAACATTCAGTACTTC
-	TRBJ2-7	TRBD2	TRBV29-1	CSVEERGSYEQYF	TGCAGCGTTGAGGAGCGGGGCTCCTACGAGCAGTACTTC
-	TRBJ2-5	-	TRBV5-1	CASSQGTDQETQYF	TGCGCCAGCAGCCAGGGGACTGATCAAGAGACCCAGTACTTC
-	TRBJ1-1	TRBD1	TRBV18	CASSPLGQGMNTEAFF	TGTGCCAGCTCACCACTCGGACAGGGGATGAACACTGAAGCTTTCTTT
-	TRBJ1-1	-	TRBV5-6	CASSFQREAFF	TGTGCCAGCAGCTTCCAGCGGGAAGCTTTCTTT
-	TRBJ1-1	-	TRBV5-5	CASSFAGSNTEAFF	TGTGCCAGCAGCTTCGCAGGTTCGAACACTGAAGCTTTCTTT
-	TRBJ1-2	-	TRBV30	CAWTPFRSGYTF	TGTGCCTGGACCCCCTTTCGGTCTGGCTACACCTTC
-	TRBJ1-2	-	TRBV9	CASSVDNYGYTF	TGTGCCAGCAGCGTAGACAACTATGGCTACACCTTC
-	TRBJ2-2	-	TRBV6-1	CASSAFRTRELFF	TGTGCCAGCAGTGCCTTTAGAACCAGGGAGCTGTTTTTT
few	TRBJ1-2	-	TRBV28	CASRATGRNYGYTF	TGTGCCAGCCGAGCTACCGGGCGGAACTATGGCTACACCTTC
-	TRBJ2-7	-	TRBV7-2	CASSLGPGSVYEQYF	TGTGCCAGCAGCTTAGGGCCGGGGTCCGTATACGAGCAGTACTTC
-	TRBJ2-1	-	TRBV5-5	CASSWPGVGEQFF	TGTGCCAGCAGCTGGCCAGGGGTTGGGGAGCAGTTCTTC
-	TRBJ1-2	-	TRBV29-1	CSVEEGGYTF	TGCAGCGTTGAAGAGGGCGGCTACACCTTC
-	TRBJ2-1	TRBD2	TRBV30	CAWIRTSGSNEQFF	TGTGCCTGGATAAGGACTAGCGGGAGCAATGAGCAGTTCTTC
-	TRBJ2-2	TRBD2	TRBV19	CASRAGLAGETGELFF	TGTGCCAGCAGAGCGGGACTAGCGGGAGAAACCGGGGAGCTGTTTTTT
-	TRBJ2-2	TRBD1	TRBV7-2	CASSYRQGARTGELFF	TGTGCCAGCAGCTATCGACAGGGGGCGCGTACCGGGGAGCTGTTTTTT
-	TRBJ2-7	TRBD2	TRBV5-4	CASGFGGSSYEQYF	TGTGCCAGCGGCTTCGGCGGGAGCTCCTACGAGCAGTACTTC
-	TRBJ1-4	-	TRBV5-1	CASSLEGGANEKLFF	TGCGCCAGCAGCTTGGAGGGGGGAGCTAATGAAAAACTGTTTTTT
-	TRBJ2-7	TRBD2	TRBV10-3	CAIRAAGGYEQYF	TGTGCCATCAGGGCAGCGGGGGGGTACGAGCAGTACTTC
-	TRBJ1-1	TRBD1	TRBV10-3	CAVTEGQGRTEAFF	TGTGCCGTCACCGAGGGACAGGGAAGGACTGAAGCTTTCTTT
once	TRBJ2-3	TRBD2	TRBV15	CATSRVSGRVTDTQYF	TGTGCCACCAGCAGAGTTAGCGGGAGAGTCACAGATACGCAGTATTTT
-	TRBJ1-1	-	TRBV27	CASSLLGATEAFF	TGTGCCAGCAGTTTATTAGGGGCAACTGAAGCTTTCTTT
-	TRBJ2-6	-	TRBV9	CASSVERVAGANVLTF	TGTGCCAGCAGCGTAGAACGTGTTGCTGGGGCCAACGTCCTGACTTTC
-	TRBJ1-6	TRBD1	TRBV7-3	CASSSKDRGIDSPLHF	TGTGCCAGCAGCTCAAAGGACAGGGGGATTGATTCACCCCTCCACTTT